The entry that follows covers one TCR beta chain sequence. Its antigen is undetermined. Carrying unique molecular identifiers, the cDNA also gained a universal primer site through template switching. TCRdb re-analysed the 5' RACE reads in MiXCR, keeping a single row per CDR3 protein. The sample carries some 1,600,000 distinct CDR3 sequences, around 29% recorded once. The CDR3 contains 15 residues. CDR1 SGHRS and CDR2 YFSETQ come from the germline V gene. V lost 2 bases, J lost 6 bases, and 7 bases stayed unmatched. The sample comes from a study of identical twins. Study-wide results and caveats: Without tracking the same donors, conclusions rested on cross-sectional statistical analysis. Out-of-frame alpha sequences shared between twins exhibited an excess of low generation probability. In cord blood, abundant beta clonotypes had fewer insertions; memory showed no trend.

The receptor was derived from a newborn girl in good health. The rearrangement links TRBV5-1 to TRBJ2-1, with 8 nucleotides matching TRBD2. Sequenced sample: cord blood. CDR3 protein: CASSFGSGEFNEQFF. The CDR3 DNA follows: TGCGCCAGCAGCTTCGGTAGCGGGGAGTTCAATGAGCAGTTCTTC.